This T cell receptor beta chain derives from a study of cytomegalovirus exposure and HLA in healthy donors. PCR amplification relied on 60 Vbeta primers (plus 13 Jbeta primers). Some clones are missing from TCRdb's copy, which holds only in-frame ones; the method was immunoSEQ multiplex PCR. Of 35,000 to 45,000 clones listed, roughly 69% are singletons. V was trimmed by 5 bases and J by 2 bases, leaving 17 bases between them. The CDR3 sequence is 16 residues long. Germline lookup yields CDR1 SNHLY and CDR2 FYNNEI. The sample consisted of PBMCs. The rearrangement links TRBV2 to TRBJ2-3; possibly TRBD2 for D (5 bases). The sequence was collected from a woman in her twenties or thirties in good health and CMV-seronegative. The CDR3 nucleotides read TGTGCCAGCAGTCGGGCTAGCCCCTTAATCACAGATACGCAGTATTTT. The encoded protein is CASSRASPLITDTQYF.